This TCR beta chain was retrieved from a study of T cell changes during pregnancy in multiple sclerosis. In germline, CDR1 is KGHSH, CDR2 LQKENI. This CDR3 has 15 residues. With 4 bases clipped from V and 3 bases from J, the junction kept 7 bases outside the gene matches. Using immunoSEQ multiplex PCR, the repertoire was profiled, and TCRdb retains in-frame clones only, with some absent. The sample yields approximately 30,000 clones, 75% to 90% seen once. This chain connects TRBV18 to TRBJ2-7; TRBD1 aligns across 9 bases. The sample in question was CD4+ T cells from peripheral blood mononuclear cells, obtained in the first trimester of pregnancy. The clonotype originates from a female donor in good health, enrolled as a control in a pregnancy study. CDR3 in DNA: TGTGCCAGCTCACTAGACAACAGGGGGCTCTACGAGCAGTACTTC. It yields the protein CASSLDNRGLYEQYF.